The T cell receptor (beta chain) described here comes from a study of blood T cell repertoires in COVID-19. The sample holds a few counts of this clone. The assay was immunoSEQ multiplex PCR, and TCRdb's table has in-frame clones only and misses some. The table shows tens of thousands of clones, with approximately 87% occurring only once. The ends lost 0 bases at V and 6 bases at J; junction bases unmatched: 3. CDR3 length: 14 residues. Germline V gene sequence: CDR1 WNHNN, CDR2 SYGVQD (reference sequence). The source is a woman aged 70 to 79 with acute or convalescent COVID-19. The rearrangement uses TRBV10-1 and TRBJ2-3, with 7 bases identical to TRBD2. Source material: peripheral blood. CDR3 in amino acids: CASSESTGGDTQYF. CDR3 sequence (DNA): TGCGCCAGCAGTGAGTCGACCGGGGGGGATACGCAGTATTTT.